The 8 T cell receptor beta chains below were found in one sample sequenced in a study of OX40 agonist ivuxolimab in advanced cancers. Sequencing used immunoSEQ multiplex PCR; TCRdb keeps in-frame clones, though not all of them. This sample has tens of thousands of clones, with 75% to 85% found just once. The material was CD4+ or CD8+ T cells sorted from blood, obtained in a trial of the OX40 agonist ivuxolimab. The receptors were gathered from an adult with an advanced solid tumor such as melanoma, head and neck, liver or kidney cancer.

This clone was detected once. The chain couples TRBV7-3 to TRBJ2-7; a weak D match, TRBD1 (6 bases). Germline V CDR1 and CDR2: SGHTA, FQGTGA. This CDR3 spans 13 amino acids. Trimming removed 0 bases from V and 5 bases from J, with 8 bases in between. CDR3 sequence reads: CASSLTYRDEQYF. CDR3 bases: TGTGCCAGCAGCTTAACTTACAGGGACGAGCAGTACTTC.

The chain is built from TRBV6-6 and TRBJ2-3; D gene unclear. V was shortened by 0 bases and J by 2 bases, with 9 bases between the two germline ends. The CDR3 has 15 residues. Germline loops: CDR1 MNHNY, CDR2 SVGAGI (reference sequence). The CDR3 bases are TGTGCCAGCAGTTACTCTCCAGTGGTCACAGATACGCAGTATTTT. This codes for CASSYSPVVTDTQYF.

This chain connects TRBV11-2 to TRBJ1-2, with D possibly TRBD1 on 5 matching bases. V dropped 2 bases and J dropped 1 base, with 11 bases sitting between them. Germline V gene data show CDR1 as SGHAT and CDR2 as FQNNGV. The CDR3 has 15 amino acids. The CDR3: CASSLIRGNNYGYTF. The CDR3 region has the DNA TGTGCCAGCAGCTTAATTCGGGGGAATAACTATGGCTACACCTTC.

CDR3 in amino acids: CASGTSGRYEQFF. The DNA for the CDR3 is TGTGCCAGCGGGACTAGCGGGCGCTATGAGCAGTTCTTC. The V call is TRBV28, the J call TRBJ2-1; 12 bases are a match to TRBD2. Germline V CDR1 and CDR2: MDHEN, SYDVKM. V was pared by 8 bases and J by 8 bases, with 4 bases of the junction left unmatched. The CDR3 spans 13 residues.

V usage is TRBV7-9 and J usage is TRBJ1-1, with TRBD1 as a possible D gene (5 bases). CDR3 length: 14 amino acids. CDR1 SEHNR and CDR2 FQNEAQ come from the germline V gene (reference sequence). With 3 bases removed from V and 1 base from J, the gap between germline ends came to 9 bases. CDR3 sequence reads: CASSLTASNTEAFF. DNA of the CDR3: TGTGCCAGCAGCTTGACAGCTTCGAACACTGAAGCTTTCTTT.

V usage is TRBV18 and J usage is TRBJ2-7, with TRBD1 as a possible D gene (5 bases). Germline values: CDR1 KGHSH, CDR2 LQKENI. Trimming took 0 bases from V and 3 from J, leaving 12 bases between them. This CDR3 is 15 amino acids long. CDR3 coding DNA: TGTGCCAGCTCACCACCAGCAGGCAGGGACTACGAGCAGTACTTC. Its translation: CASSPPAGRDYEQYF.

J is TRBJ1-1 and V is TRBV2; perhaps TRBD1 as D (5 bases). V was shortened by 7 bases and J by 1 base, with 13 bases between the two germline ends. The germline V gene has CDR1 SNHLY and CDR2 FYNNEI. This CDR3 is 14 amino acids long. CDR3 sequence (DNA): TGTGCCAGCATCCCCCAGGGACCGAACACTGAAGCTTTCTTT. Translating gives CASIPQGPNTEAFF.

As DNA, the CDR3 is TGTGCCAGCAAAGCTGGCGCGGGGCTATCGGATACGCAGTATTTT. Translated, it gives CASKAGAGLSDTQYF. V usage is TRBV7-8 and J usage is TRBJ2-3, with a weak D call TRBD2 (6 bases). V shed 7 bases and J shed 6 bases, with 20 bases lying between them. Germline CDR1 and CDR2: SGHVS and FQNEAQ. The CDR3 runs 15 residues.